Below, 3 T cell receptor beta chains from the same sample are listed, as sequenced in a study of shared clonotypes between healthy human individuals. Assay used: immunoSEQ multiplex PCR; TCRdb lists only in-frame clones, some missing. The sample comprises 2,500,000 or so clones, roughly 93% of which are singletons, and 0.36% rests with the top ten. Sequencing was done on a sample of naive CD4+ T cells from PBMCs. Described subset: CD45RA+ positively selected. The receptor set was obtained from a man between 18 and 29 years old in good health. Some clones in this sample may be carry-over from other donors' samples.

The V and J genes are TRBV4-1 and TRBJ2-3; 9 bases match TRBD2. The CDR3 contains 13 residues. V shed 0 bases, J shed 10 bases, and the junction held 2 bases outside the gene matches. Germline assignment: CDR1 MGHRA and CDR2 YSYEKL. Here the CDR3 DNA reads TGCGCCAGCAGCCAAGAATGGACTAGCGCGCAGTATTTT. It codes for CASSQEWTSAQYF.

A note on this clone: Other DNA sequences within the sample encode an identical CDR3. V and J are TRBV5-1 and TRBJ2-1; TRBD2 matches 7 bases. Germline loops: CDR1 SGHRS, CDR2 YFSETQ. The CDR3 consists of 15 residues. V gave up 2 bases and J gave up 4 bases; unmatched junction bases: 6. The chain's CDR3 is CASSLAGSTYNEQFF. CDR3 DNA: TGCGCCAGCAGCTTAGCGGGATCGACATACAATGAGCAGTTCTTC.

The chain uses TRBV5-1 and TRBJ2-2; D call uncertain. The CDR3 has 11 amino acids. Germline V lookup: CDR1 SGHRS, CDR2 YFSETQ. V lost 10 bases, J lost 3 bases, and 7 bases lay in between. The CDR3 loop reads CACSDTGELFF. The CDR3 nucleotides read TGCGCCTGCTCGGACACCGGGGAGCTGTTTTTT.